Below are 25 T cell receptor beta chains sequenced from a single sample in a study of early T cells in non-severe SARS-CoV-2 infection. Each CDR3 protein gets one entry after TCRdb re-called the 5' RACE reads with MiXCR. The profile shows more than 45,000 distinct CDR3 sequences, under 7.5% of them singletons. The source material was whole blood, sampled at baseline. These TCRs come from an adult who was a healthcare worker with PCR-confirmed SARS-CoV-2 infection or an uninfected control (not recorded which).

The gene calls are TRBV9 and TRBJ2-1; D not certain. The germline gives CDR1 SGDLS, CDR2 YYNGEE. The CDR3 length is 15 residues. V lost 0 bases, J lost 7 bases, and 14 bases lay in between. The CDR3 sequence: CASSVAPGPPNEQFF. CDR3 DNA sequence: TGTGCCAGCAGCGTAGCCCCGGGTCCCCCGAATGAGCAGTTCTTC. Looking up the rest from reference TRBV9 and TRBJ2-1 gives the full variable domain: DSGVTQTPKHLITATGQRVTLRCSPRSGDLSVYWYQQSLDQGLQFLIQYYNGEERAKGNILERFSAQQFPDLHSELNLSSLELGDSALYFCASSVAPGPPNEQFFGPGTRLTVL.

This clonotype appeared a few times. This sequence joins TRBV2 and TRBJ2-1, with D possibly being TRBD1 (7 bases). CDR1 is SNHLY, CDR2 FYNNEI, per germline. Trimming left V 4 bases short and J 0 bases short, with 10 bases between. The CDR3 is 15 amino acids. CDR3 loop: CASSGGTASYNEQFF. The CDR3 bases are TGTGCCAGCAGTGGCGGGACAGCCTCCTACAATGAGCAGTTCTTC.

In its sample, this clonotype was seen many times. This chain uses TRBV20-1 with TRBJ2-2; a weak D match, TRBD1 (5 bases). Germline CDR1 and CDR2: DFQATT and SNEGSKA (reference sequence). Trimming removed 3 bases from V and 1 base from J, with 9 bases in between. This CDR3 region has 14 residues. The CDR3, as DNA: TGCAGTGCTAGTGGGGCCCTGAACACCGGGGAGCTGTTTTTT. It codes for CSASGALNTGELFF.

The CDR3 DNA sequence: TGTGCCAGCAGAAGACTAGCGGGAGGGTCCTCCTACAATGAGCAGTTCTTC. Protein: CASRRLAGGSSYNEQFF. V is TRBV6-6 and J is TRBJ2-1; 14 bases are shared with TRBD2. CDR1 MNHNY and CDR2 SVGAGI come from the germline V gene (reference sequence). V dropped 6 bases and J dropped 0; count of bases not matched to a gene: 4. The CDR3 extends over 17 amino acids.

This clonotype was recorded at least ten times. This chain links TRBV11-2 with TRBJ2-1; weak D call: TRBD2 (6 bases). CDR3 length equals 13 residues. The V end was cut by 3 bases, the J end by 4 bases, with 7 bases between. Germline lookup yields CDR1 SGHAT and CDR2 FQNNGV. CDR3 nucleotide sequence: TGTGCCAGCAGCTTGGGACTTTACAATGAGCAGTTCTTC. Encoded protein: CASSLGLYNEQFF.

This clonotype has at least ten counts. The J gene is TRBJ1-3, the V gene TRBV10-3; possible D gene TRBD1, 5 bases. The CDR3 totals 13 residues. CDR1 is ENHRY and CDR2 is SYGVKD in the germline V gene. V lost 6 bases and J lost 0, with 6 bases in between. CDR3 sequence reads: CAIRDSSGNTIYF. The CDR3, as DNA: TGTGCCATCAGAGACAGCTCTGGAAACACCATATATTTT.

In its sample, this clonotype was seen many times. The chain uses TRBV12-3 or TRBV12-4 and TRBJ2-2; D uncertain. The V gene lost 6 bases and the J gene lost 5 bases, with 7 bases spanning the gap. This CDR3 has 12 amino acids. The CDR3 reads CASSFETGELFF. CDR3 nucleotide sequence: TGTGCCAGCAGCTTTGAAACCGGGGAGCTGTTTTTT.

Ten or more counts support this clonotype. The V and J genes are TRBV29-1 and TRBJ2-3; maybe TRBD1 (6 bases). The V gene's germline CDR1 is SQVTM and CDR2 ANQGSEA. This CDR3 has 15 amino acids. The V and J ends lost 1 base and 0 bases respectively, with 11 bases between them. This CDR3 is CSVEGTGRSTDTQYF. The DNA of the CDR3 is TGCAGCGTTGAAGGTACAGGGCGCAGCACAGATACGCAGTATTTT.

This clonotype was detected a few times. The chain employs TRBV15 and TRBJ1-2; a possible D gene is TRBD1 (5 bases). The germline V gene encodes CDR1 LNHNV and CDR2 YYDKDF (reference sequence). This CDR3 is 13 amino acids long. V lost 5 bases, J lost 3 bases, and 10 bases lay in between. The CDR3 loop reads CATSRGGDYGYTF. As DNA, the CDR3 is TGTGCCACCAGCCGCGGGGGAGACTATGGCTACACCTTC.

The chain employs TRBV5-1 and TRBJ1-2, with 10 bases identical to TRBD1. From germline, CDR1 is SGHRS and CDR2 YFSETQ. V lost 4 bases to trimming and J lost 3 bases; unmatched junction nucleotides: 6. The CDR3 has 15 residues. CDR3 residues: CASSERTGGDYGYTF. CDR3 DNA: TGCGCCAGCAGCGAGAGGACAGGGGGTGACTATGGCTACACCTTC.

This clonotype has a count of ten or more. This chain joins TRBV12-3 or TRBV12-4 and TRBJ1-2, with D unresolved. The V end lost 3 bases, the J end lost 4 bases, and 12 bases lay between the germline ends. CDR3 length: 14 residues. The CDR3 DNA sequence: TGTGCCAGCAGTTTGGCTGAAAGGAGCTATGGCTACACCTTC. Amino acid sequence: CASSLAERSYGYTF.

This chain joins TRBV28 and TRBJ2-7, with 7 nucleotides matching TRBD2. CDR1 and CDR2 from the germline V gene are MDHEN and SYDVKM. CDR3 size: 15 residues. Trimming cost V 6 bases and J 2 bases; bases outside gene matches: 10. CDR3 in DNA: TGTGCCAGCAGCCCCAGCGGGGCTAGCGCCTACGAGCAGTACTTC. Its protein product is CASSPSGASAYEQYF.

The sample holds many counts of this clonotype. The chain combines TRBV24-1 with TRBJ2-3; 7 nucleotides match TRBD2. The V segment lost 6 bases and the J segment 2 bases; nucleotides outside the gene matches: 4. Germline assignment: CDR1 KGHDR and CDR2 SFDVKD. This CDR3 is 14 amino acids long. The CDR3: CATSSLAATDTQYF. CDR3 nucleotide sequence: TGTGCCACCAGTTCCCTAGCGGCCACAGATACGCAGTATTTT.

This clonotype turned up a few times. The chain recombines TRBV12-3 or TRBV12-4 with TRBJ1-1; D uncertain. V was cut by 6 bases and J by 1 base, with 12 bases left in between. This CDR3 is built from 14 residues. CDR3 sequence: CASSAETPNTEAFF. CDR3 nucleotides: TGTGCCAGCAGCGCAGAAACCCCGAACACTGAAGCTTTCTTT.

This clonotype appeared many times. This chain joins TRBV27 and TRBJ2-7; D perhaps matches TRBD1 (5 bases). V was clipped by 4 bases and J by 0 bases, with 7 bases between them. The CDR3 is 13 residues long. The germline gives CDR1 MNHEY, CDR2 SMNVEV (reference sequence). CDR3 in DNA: TGTGCCAGCAGTTGGGGCGGCTCCTACGAGCAGTACTTC. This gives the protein CASSWGGSYEQYF.

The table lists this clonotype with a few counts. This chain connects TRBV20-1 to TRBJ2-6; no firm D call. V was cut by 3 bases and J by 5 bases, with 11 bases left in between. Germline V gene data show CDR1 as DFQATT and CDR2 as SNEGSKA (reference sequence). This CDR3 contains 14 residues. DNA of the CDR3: TGCAGTGCTAGGGGTACCGATCGGGCCAACGTCCTGACTTTC. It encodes CSARGTDRANVLTF.

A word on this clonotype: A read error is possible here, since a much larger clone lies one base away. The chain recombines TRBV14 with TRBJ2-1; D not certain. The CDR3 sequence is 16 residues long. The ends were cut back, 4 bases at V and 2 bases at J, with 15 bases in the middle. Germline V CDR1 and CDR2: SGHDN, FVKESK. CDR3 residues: CASSRNKDPAYNEQFF. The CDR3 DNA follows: TGTGCCAGCAGCCGGAACAAGGACCCAGCCTACAATGAGCAGTTCTTC.

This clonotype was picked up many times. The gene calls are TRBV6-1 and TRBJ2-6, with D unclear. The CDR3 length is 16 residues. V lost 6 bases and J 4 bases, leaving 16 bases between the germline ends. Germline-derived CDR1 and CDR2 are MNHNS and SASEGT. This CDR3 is CASRLERASGANVLTF. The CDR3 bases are TGTGCCAGCAGATTAGAACGGGCAAGCGGGGCCAACGTCCTGACTTTC.

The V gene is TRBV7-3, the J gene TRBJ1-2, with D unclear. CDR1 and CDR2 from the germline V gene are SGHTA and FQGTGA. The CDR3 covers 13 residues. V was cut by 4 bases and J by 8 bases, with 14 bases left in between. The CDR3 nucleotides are TGTGCCAGCAGCTCCTCCCCGGCGGGAGGCTACACCTTC. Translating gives CASSSSPAGGYTF.

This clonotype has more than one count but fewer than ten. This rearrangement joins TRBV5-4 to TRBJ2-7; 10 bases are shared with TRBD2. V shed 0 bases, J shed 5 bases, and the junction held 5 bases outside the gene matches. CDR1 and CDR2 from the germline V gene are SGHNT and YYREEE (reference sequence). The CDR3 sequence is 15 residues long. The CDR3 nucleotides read TGTGCCAGCAGCTTGGCGAGCGGGAGGGCCAACGAGCAGTACTTC. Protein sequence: CASSLASGRANEQYF.

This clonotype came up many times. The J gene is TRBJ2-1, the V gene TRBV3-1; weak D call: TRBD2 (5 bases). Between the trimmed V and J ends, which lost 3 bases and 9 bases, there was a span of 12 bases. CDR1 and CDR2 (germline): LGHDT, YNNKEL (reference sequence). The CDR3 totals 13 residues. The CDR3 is CASSHRHGGEQFF. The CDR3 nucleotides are TGTGCCAGCAGCCATCGCCACGGAGGTGAGCAGTTCTTC.

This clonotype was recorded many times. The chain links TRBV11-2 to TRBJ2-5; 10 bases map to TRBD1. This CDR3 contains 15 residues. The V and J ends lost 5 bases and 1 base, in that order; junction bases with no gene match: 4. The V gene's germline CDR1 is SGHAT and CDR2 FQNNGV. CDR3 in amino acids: CASSKTGGLQETQYF. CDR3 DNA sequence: TGTGCCAGCAGCAAGACAGGGGGCCTCCAAGAGACCCAGTACTTC.

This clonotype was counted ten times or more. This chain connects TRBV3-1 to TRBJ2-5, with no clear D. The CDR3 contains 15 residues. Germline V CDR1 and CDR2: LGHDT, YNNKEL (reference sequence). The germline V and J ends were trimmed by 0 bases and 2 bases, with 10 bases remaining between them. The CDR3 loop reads CASSQDLSGQETQYF. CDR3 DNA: TGTGCCAGCAGCCAAGATCTATCCGGGCAAGAGACCCAGTACTTC.

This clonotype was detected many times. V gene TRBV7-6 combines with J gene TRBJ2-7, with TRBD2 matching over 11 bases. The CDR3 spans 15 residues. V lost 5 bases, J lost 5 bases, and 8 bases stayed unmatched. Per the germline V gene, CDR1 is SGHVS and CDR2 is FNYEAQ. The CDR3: CASSGGTSGVHEQYF. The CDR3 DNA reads TGTGCCAGCAGCGGTGGGACTAGCGGAGTCCACGAGCAGTACTTC.

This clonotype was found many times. The CDR3 bases are TGTGCCAGCAGCGGGACTAGCACTTCCTACAATGAGCAGTTCTTC. Its protein product is CASSGTSTSYNEQFF. The genes are TRBV5-5 and TRBJ2-1; TRBD2 matches 9 bases. The germline gives CDR1 SGHKS, CDR2 YYEKEE (reference sequence). Trimming at V came to 4 bases and at J to 1 base, leaving 3 bases not matched to a gene. The CDR3 loop spans 15 amino acids.